Ten or more counts support the clone carrying this T cell receptor (beta chain). Its specificity is not known. The data stem from a study of breast tumors, draining lymph nodes, adjacent tissues. Findings and limits, study-wide: Most tumor T cells seemingly derive from lymph node, then expand in tumor. Compared with lymph nodes, tumors were less diverse; compared with nontumor tissue, more.

TCRdb re-analysed the multiplex PCR reads in MiXCR, keeping a single row per CDR3 protein. Of approximately 210,000 distinct CDR3 sequences listed, less than 45% are singletons. Germline lookup yields CDR1 SGDLS and CDR2 YYNGEE. With 3 bases clipped from V and 7 bases from J, the junction kept 6 bases outside the gene matches. CDR3 length: 14 amino acids. Breast cancer patients provided tissue from their axillary draining lymph nodes. The clonotype originates from a female donor with breast cancer. Some clones in this sample may be carry-over from other donors' samples. Sequencing was carried out using axillary lymph node tissue. The V and J genes are TRBV9 and TRBJ2-2; 7 nucleotides match TRBD1. CDR3 nucleotide sequence: TGTGCCAGCAGCGCGACAGGGAGTGTCGGGGAGCTGTTTTTT. Residues: CASSATGSVGELFF. The whole variable domain, remainder taken from reference TRBV9 and TRBJ2-2, is DSGVTQTPKHLITATGQRVTLRCSPRSGDLSVYWYQQSLDQGLQFLIQYYNGEERAKGNILERFSAQQFPDLHSELNLSSLELGDSALYFCASSATGSVGELFFGEGSRLTVL.